The rows below give T cell receptor beta chains drawn from one sample of a study of beta chain features in type 1 diabetes. Here immunoSEQ multiplex PCR was the method, and the copy in TCRdb shows in-frame clones only, minus some. The sample holds more than 300,000 clones; around 12% are singletons and the top ten take roughly 0.017%. Sequenced sample: naive CD4+ T cells from blood. The receptors here all came from a man in his late teens or twenties in good health. The CDR3 runs from the conserved cysteine through the conserved F or W. Each record gives: V gene, D gene, clone size, J gene, CDR3 protein, CDR3 DNA. The D gene is left open where the match is weak. The size of a clone is reported for some rows only, either as once, few or many, or as a class for expanded clones.

>TRBV9|TRBD2|few|TRBJ2-1
CASSVTSGSGNEQFF
TGTGCCAGCAGCGTCACTAGCGGGTCGGGAAATGAGCAGTTCTTC
>TRBV6-5|-|-|TRBJ2-1
CASSYTGQPYNEQFF
TGTGCCAGCAGTTATACAGGCCAACCCTACAATGAGCAGTTCTTC
>TRBV30|TRBD1|-|TRBJ2-2
CAWSRGPDTGELFF
TGTGCCTGGAGCAGGGGGCCGGACACCGGGGAGCTGTTTTTT
>TRBV7-6|-|-|TRBJ1-1
CASSELPGEAFF
TGTGCCAGCAGTGAATTGCCAGGGGAGGCTTTCTTT
>TRBV5-1|-|few|TRBJ2-5
CASSLAGTPRETQYF
TGCGCCAGCAGCTTGGCAGGGACTCCGAGGGAGACCCAGTACTTC
>TRBV30|-|-|TRBJ2-3
CAWNVAVFTDTQYF
TGTGCCTGGAACGTGGCGGTGTTCACAGATACGCAGTATTTT
>TRBV7-9|TRBD1|few|TRBJ2-2
CASRRGQGTGELFF
TGTGCCAGCAGGAGGGGACAGGGCACCGGGGAGCTGTTTTTT
>TRBV30|-|few|TRBJ1-3
CAWSAGGGNTIYF
TGTGCCTGGAGTGCCGGGGGAGGAAACACCATATATTTT
>TRBV5-1|-|-|TRBJ2-7
CASSLASPYEQYF
TGCGCCAGCAGCTTGGCGAGCCCCTACGAGCAGTACTTC
>TRBV30|-|few|TRBJ2-7
CAWTPGTSYEQYF
TGTGCCTGGACTCCCGGGACATCCTACGAGCAGTACTTC
>TRBV11-2|TRBD2|few|TRBJ2-3
CASNTRGRAEDTQYF
TGTGCCAGCAATACTCGCGGGAGGGCGGAGGATACGCAGTATTTT
>TRBV4-3|TRBD2|-|TRBJ2-1
CASSHELAEIYNEQFF
TGCGCCAGCAGCCATGAACTAGCGGAGATTTACAATGAGCAGTTCTTC
>TRBV29-1|TRBD2|-|TRBJ2-1
CSATGLAELGAWEQFF
TGCAGCGCTACCGGACTAGCGGAGCTGGGGGCGTGGGAGCAGTTCTTC
>TRBV4-2|TRBD2|-|TRBJ2-7
CASSQDLDRESGRVSYEQYF
TGTGCCAGCAGCCAAGATCTCGACAGAGAGAGCGGGAGGGTATCCTACGAGCAGTACTTC
>TRBV7-9|-|few|TRBJ1-2
CASSLVSYRARYTF
TGTGCCAGCAGCTTAGTATCATACAGGGCGCGCTACACCTTC
>TRBV5-1|-|few|TRBJ2-5
CASSLSQGRETQYF
TGCGCCAGCAGCTTGAGCCAGGGGCGGGAGACCCAGTACTTC
>TRBV9|TRBD2|-|TRBJ2-1
CASTRGGYNEQFF
TGTGCCAGCACCCGGGGGGGGTACAATGAGCAGTTCTTC
>TRBV4-2|TRBD2|-|TRBJ2-5
CASSPSSPTSGSKTQYF
TGTGCCAGCAGCCCATCTAGTCCTACTAGCGGGAGCAAGACCCAGTACTTC
>TRBV4-3|TRBD1|-|TRBJ1-3
CASSRGQGGNTIYF
TGCGCCAGCAGCCGGGGACAGGGGGGAAACACCATATATTTT
>TRBV5-1|-|-|TRBJ1-1
CASSLGDMRGNTEAFF
TGCGCCAGCAGCTTAGGGGACATGAGGGGGAACACTGAAGCTTTCTTT
>TRBV30|-|-|TRBJ2-3
CASTSTDTQYF
TGTGCCTCGACTAGCACAGATACGCAGTATTTT
>TRBV27|-|-|TRBJ2-7
CASRLLGSGSEYF
TGTGCCAGCAGGCTGCTGGGGTCAGGGTCCGAGTACTTC
>TRBV9|TRBD2|-|TRBJ2-5
CASSPHQGVGLAGGETQYF
TGTGCCAGCAGCCCTCATCAGGGGGTGGGACTAGCGGGAGGAGAGACCCAGTACTTC
>TRBV28|-|-|TRBJ2-7
CASKGLGYEQYF
TGTGCCAGTAAGGGGTTGGGCTACGAGCAGTACTTC
>TRBV7-2|TRBD2|few|TRBJ2-1
CASSSSGGAYNEQFF
TGTGCCAGCAGCTCGAGCGGGGGGGCCTACAATGAGCAGTTCTTC
>TRBV7-9|TRBD2|few|TRBJ2-7
CASSSTLGLVYEQYF
TGTGCCAGCAGCTCTACCCTCGGACTAGTATACGAGCAGTACTTC
>TRBV6-5|-|-|TRBJ2-5
CASSRWAETEETQYF
TGTGCCAGCAGCCGTTGGGCCGAGACAGAAGAGACCCAGTACTTC
>TRBV6-5|-|-|TRBJ2-7
CASSYSKAGLYEQYF
TGTGCCAGCAGTTACTCGAAAGCCGGTTTGTACGAGCAGTACTTC
>TRBV30|-|-|TRBJ1-1
CAWSVNRVTEAFF
TGTGCCTGGAGTGTAAACAGGGTCACTGAAGCTTTCTTT
>TRBV15|TRBD2|few|TRBJ2-3
CATSRAGTSFRDTQYF
TGTGCCACCAGCAGAGCCGGGACTAGCTTTAGAGATACGCAGTATTTT
>TRBV19|TRBD1|few|TRBJ1-5
CASTGDSINQPQHF
TGTGCCAGTACCGGGGACAGCATCAATCAGCCCCAGCATTTT
>TRBV25-1|-|few|TRBJ2-3
CASSEYTTDTQYF
TGTGCCAGCAGTGAATATACAACAGATACGCAGTATTTT
>TRBV9|-|-|TRBJ1-2
CASSVAGGSGYTF
TGTGCCAGCAGCGTAGCAGGAGGGTCTGGCTACACCTTC
>TRBV28|TRBD1|-|TRBJ2-7
CASSFLRGQGRYEQYF
TGTGCCAGCAGTTTCCTCCGAGGACAGGGGAGGTACGAGCAGTACTTC
>TRBV15|TRBD1|-|TRBJ2-7
CATSVRQGGTYEQYF
TGTGCCACCAGCGTCCGACAGGGCGGTACATACGAGCAGTACTTC
>TRBV7-6|TRBD2|few|TRBJ2-5
CASSRGRGGRETQYF
TGTGCCAGCAGCCGGGGGCGGGGGGGCCGCGAGACCCAGTACTTC
>TRBV29-1|-|-|TRBJ1-1
CSVGDKQTEAFF
TGCAGCGTTGGGGACAAACAAACTGAAGCTTTCTTT
>TRBV28|-|-|TRBJ1-1
CASKVWGGQYITEAFF
TGTGCCAGCAAAGTTTGGGGGGGCCAGTATATCACTGAAGCTTTCTTT
>TRBV5-1|-|-|TRBJ1-6
CASSLAGSNSPNSPLHF
TGCGCCAGCAGCTTGGCCGGGTCTAATTCCCCTAATTCACCCCTCCACTTT
>TRBV18|TRBD1|-|TRBJ2-5
CASSHRGQFKETQYF
TGTGCCAGCTCACACAGGGGACAGTTCAAAGAGACCCAGTACTTC
>TRBV6-5|-|few|TRBJ2-2
CASSLEASFTGELFF
TGTGCCAGCAGTTTAGAGGCGTCTTTTACCGGGGAGCTGTTTTTT
>TRBV9|-|-|TRBJ2-2
CASSVEGRGTGELFF
TGTGCCAGCAGCGTAGAGGGCAGGGGAACCGGGGAGCTGTTTTTT